The 9 T cell receptor beta chains given below trace back to one sample, sequenced in a study of blood T cell repertoires in COVID-19. The data were produced by immunoSEQ multiplex PCR, yet TCRdb's version contains in-frame clones alone and is incomplete. The sample records about 150,000 clones, approximately 80% being singletons. Sequenced: peripheral blood. The receptors originated from a man in his fifties or sixties with acute or convalescent COVID-19.

The rearrangement joins TRBV12-5 to TRBJ2-5; 10 bases are shared with TRBD2. CDR1 LGHNT and CDR2 FRNRAP come from the germline V gene. V lost 0 bases and J lost 10; bases outside the gene matches: 8. The length of the CDR3 is 15 residues. In nucleotides, the CDR3 is TGTGCTAGTGGTTTGGTAGGAGCGGGAGGGGGTATCCAGTACTTC. Protein product: CASGLVGAGGGIQYF.

There are a few counts of this clone. The chain couples TRBV6-5 to TRBJ1-3; 10 bases match TRBD1. Germline V gene data show CDR1 as MNHEY and CDR2 as SVGAGI. V shed 6 bases, J shed 2 bases, and the junction held 4 bases outside the gene matches. The CDR3 spans 15 residues. As DNA, the CDR3 is TGTGCCAGCAGGGACAGGGGGGTTACTGGAAACACCATATATTTT. Translated: CASRDRGVTGNTIYF.

The V call is TRBV7-2, the J call TRBJ2-1; D gene unclear. The CDR3 is made up of 13 amino acids. Trimming stripped 3 bases from V and 2 bases from J, with 5 bases between. Germline lookup yields CDR1 SGHTA and CDR2 FQGNSA. Here the CDR3 DNA reads TGTGCCAGCAGCTTTGGCACCTACAATGAGCAGTTCTTC. This encodes CASSFGTYNEQFF.

This clone is a singleton in its sample. The CDR3 bases are TGCGCCAGCAGCCAAGTGACTAGCGGGGGGCCGTACAATGAGCAGTTCTTC. Its protein is CASSQVTSGGPYNEQFF. The rearrangement joins TRBV4-1 to TRBJ2-1; 13 bases align to TRBD2. The CDR3 is 17 residues long. The trim removed 1 base at V and 4 bases at J, leaving 4 bases unmatched. Germline-derived CDR1 and CDR2 are MGHRA and YSYEKL.

The chain carries TRBV2 and TRBJ1-5, with D perhaps TRBD1 (6 bases). This CDR3 has 14 residues. The germline CDR1 and CDR2 sequences are SNHLY and FYNNEI. V dropped 6 bases and J dropped 5 bases, with 14 bases sitting between them. The CDR3 protein is CASRTQGWDQPQHF. As DNA, the CDR3 is TGTGCCAGCAGGACACAGGGTTGGGATCAGCCCCAGCATTTT.

The genes are TRBV2 and TRBJ2-7; possibly TRBD1 for D (5 bases). Per germline, CDR1 SNHLY and CDR2 FYNNEI. This CDR3 contains 16 residues. V lost 1 base to trimming and J lost 3 bases, with 16 bases between them. CDR3 DNA: TGTGCCAGCAGTGAAGTAGGTTCAGGGAATCGCTACGAGCAGTACTTC. Translating gives CASSEVGSGNRYEQYF.

This rearrangement joins TRBV5-4 to TRBJ2-1; 16 bases map to TRBD2. The trim removed 4 bases at V and 10 bases at J, leaving 14 bases unmatched. The CDR3 has 18 amino acids. Germline CDR1 and CDR2: SGHNT and YYREEE (reference sequence). This CDR3 reads CASSRGLAGGSIVWEQFF. In DNA form, the CDR3 reads TGTGCCAGCAGCAGGGGACTAGCGGGGGGGAGCATCGTCTGGGAGCAGTTCTTC.

This clone was picked up one time. The chain uses TRBV6-4 and TRBJ1-5; 7 bases map to TRBD1. This CDR3 spans 13 amino acids. Germline values: CDR1 MRHNA, CDR2 SNTAGT. The V and J ends lost 3 bases and 4 bases, in that order; junction bases with no gene match: 0. CDR3 coding DNA: TGTGCCAGCAGTGAGACAGGGAATCAGCCCCAGCATTTT. Translation: CASSETGNQPQHF.

The chain recombines TRBV6-5 with TRBJ1-6; TRBD1 matches 10 bases. Germline V gene sequence: CDR1 MNHEY, CDR2 SVGAGI. CDR3 length: 15 residues. The V segment lost 5 bases and the J segment 7 bases; nucleotides outside the gene matches: 5. The CDR3 protein is CASSTWTGGNSPLHF. Here the CDR3 DNA reads TGTGCCAGCAGTACTTGGACAGGGGGAAATTCACCCCTCCACTTT.